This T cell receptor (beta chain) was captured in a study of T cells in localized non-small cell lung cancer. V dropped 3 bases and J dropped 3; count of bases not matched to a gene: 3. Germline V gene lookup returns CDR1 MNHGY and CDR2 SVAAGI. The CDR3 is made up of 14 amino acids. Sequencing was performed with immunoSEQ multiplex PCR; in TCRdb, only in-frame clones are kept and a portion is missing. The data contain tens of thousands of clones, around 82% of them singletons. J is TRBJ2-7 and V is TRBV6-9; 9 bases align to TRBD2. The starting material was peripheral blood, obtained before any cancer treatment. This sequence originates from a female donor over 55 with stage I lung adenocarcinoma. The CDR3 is CASSYGGGGYEQYF. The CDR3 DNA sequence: TGTGCCAGCAGTTACGGCGGGGGGGGCTACGAGCAGTACTTC.